This TCR beta chain comes out of a study of CD8 T cells in Susac syndrome. Across the study: Patients with Susac syndrome, at blood draw, were therapy-naive, on corticosteroids, or on intravenous immunoglobulin alone.

Random hexamers served to reverse transcribe about 0.5 to 1 ug RNA. One entry per CDR3 protein, called by TCRdb with MiXCR from the immunoSEQ multiplex PCR reads. The data hold roughly 110,000 distinct CDR3 sequences, with roughly 94% observed a single time. This CDR3 has 15 amino acids. V lost 5 bases, J lost 0 bases, and 10 bases lay in between. The chain carries TRBV12-3 or TRBV12-4 and TRBJ2-2; D may be TRBD1 (6 bases). Input material: CD8+ T cells from PBMCs. This receptor was taken from a human donor with Susac syndrome. The DNA of the CDR3 is TGTGCCAGCAGTCCGGGACACCCGAACACCGGGGAGCTGTTTTTT. Residues: CASSPGHPNTGELFF.